This TCR beta chain emerged from a study of a mutant IDH1 vaccine in newly diagnosed glioma. The length of the CDR3 is 14 residues. The germline gives CDR1 SGHTA, CDR2 FQGNSA. V was clipped by 5 bases and J by 2 bases, with 11 bases between them. On this clone: The antigen is unknown.

Noted time point: week 23, last vaccination. What each vaccine dose contained was 300 ug of mutant IDH1 20-mer peptide, accompanied by topical imiquimod. There were new WHO grade 3 or 4 astrocytomas in the donors, and these were IDH1-mutant and ATRX-lost. Sequencing used immunoSEQ multiplex PCR; TCRdb keeps in-frame clones, though not all of them. The table has some 60,000 clones, 87% seen once. The receptor was derived from a man in his forties with glioma. The rearrangement uses TRBV7-2 and TRBJ2-3, with D hard to call. Sequencing used PBMCs, obtained from a glioma patient whose treatment included an IDH1 peptide vaccine. The CDR3 region is CASSAPSYTDTQYF. The CDR3 DNA reads as TGTGCCAGCAGCGCCCCATCATACACAGATACGCAGTATTTT.